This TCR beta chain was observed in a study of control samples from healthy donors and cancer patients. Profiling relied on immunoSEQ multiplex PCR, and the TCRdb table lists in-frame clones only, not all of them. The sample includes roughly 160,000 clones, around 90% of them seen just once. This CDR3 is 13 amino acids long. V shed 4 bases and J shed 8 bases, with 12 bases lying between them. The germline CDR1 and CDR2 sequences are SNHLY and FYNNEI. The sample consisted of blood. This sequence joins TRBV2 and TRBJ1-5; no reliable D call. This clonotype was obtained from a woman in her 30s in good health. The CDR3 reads CASSASGLEPQHF. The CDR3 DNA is TGTGCCAGCAGTGCGTCTGGCTTGGAGCCCCAGCATTTT.